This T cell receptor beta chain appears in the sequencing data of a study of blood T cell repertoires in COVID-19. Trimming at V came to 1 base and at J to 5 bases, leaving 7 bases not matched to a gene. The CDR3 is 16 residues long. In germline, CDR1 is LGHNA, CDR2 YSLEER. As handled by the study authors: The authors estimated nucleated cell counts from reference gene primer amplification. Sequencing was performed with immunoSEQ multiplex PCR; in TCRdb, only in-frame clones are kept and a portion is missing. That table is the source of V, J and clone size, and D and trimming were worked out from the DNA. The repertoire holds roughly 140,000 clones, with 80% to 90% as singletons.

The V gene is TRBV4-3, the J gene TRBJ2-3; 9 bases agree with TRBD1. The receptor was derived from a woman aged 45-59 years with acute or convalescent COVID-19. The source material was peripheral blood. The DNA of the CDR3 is TGCGCCAGCAGCCAAGGGGGGGACAGGGCTTTAGATACGCAGTATTTT. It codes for CASSQGGDRALDTQYF.